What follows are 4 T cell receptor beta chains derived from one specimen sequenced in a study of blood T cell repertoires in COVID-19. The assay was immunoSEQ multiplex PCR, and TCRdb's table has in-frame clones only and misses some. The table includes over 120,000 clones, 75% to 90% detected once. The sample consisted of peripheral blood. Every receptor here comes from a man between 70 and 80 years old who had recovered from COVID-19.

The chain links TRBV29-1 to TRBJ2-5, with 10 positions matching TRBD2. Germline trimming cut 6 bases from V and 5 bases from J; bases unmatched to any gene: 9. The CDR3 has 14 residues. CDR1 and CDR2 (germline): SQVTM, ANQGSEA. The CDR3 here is CSVAGGLLVETQYF. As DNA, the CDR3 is TGCAGCGTAGCGGGAGGGTTATTAGTGGAGACCCAGTACTTC.

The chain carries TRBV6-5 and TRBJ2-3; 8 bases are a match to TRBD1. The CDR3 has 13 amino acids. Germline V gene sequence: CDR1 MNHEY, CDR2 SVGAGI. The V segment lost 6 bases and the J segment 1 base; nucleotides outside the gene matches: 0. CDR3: CASRTGGTDTQYF. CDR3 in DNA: TGTGCCAGCAGGACAGGGGGCACAGATACGCAGTATTTT.

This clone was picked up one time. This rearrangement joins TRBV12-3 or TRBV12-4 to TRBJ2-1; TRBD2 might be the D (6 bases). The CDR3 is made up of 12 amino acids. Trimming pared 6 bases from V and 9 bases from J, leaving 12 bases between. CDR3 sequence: CASSQTSVEQFF. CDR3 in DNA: TGTGCCAGCAGCCAGACTAGTGTTGAGCAGTTCTTC.

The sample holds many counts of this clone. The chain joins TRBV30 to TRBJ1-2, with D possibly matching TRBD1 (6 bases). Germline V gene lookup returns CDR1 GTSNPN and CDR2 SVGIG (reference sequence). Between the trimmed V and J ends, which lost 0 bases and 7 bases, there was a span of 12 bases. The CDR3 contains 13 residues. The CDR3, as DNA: TGTGCCTGGAGTGTACTCAGGGGCCTTGGCTACACCTTC. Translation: CAWSVLRGLGYTF.